This T cell receptor beta chain was sequenced in a study of human T cells and chemical hapten exposure. The overall study: Small differences in pooled library volume mainly drove the variation in TCR yields per sample. Whole-study results and caveats: TCRs above 1 in 1000 frequency stayed constant with DPC sensitization.

The study's library attached unique molecular identifiers to single cDNA molecules. TCRdb reprocessed the RACE reads with MiXCR, giving one entry per CDR3 protein. The sample lists about 77,000 distinct CDR3 sequences; 8.5% to 10% were seen once. As for this clonotype: Its antigen is currently unknown. One end of the junction does not line up with germline, which may come from a read error.

Time point reported: healthy volunteer bleed at 6 weeks. The authors extracted total RNA from unfractionated whole blood. The germline CDR1 and CDR2 sequences are SNHLY and FYNNEI. The CDR3 runs 11 residues. The rearrangement links TRBV2 to TRBJ1-2; D not resolved. This receptor was identified in a female donor in good health. Some clones in this sample may be carry-over from other donors' samples. The material sequenced was whole blood. The CDR3 coding sequence is TGTGCCAGCATTGAACTAGAAGGCTACACCTTC. Translating it yields CASIELEGYTF.